This T cell receptor (beta chain) was captured by sequencing in a study of blood T cell repertoires in COVID-19. The table came from immunoSEQ multiplex PCR; TCRdb's copy has only in-frame clones and leaves some out. The top ten hold about 8.1% of the sample, which has approximately 150,000 clones, around 85% seen once. Trimming cost V 4 bases and J 7 bases; bases outside gene matches: 6. CDR1 MGHRA and CDR2 YSYEKL come from the germline V gene. This CDR3 comprises 14 residues. What was sequenced was peripheral blood. This receptor was obtained from a woman aged 80 or over with COVID-19, enrolled during active disease. This chain links TRBV4-1 with TRBJ1-4; 7 bases match TRBD1. The DNA of the CDR3 is TGCGCCAGCAGCCCGCGACAGGGAAGTGAAAAACTGTTTTTT. Encoded protein: CASSPRQGSEKLFF.